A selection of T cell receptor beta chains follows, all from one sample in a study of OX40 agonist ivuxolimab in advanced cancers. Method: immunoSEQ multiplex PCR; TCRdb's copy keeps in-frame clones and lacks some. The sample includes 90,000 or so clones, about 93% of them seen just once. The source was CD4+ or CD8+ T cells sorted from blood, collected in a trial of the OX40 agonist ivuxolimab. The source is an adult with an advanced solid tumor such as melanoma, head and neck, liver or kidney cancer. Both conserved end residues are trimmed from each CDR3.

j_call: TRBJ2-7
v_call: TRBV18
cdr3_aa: ASSMGLAGSYEQY

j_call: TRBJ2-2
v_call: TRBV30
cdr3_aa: AWHRGANTGELF

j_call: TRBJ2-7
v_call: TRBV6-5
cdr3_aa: ASSGTGLGAREQY

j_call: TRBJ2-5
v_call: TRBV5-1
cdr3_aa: ASSLMGGETQY

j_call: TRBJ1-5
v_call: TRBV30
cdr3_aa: AWSQGGANQPQH

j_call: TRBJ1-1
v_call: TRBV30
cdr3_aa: AWTDGMNTEAF

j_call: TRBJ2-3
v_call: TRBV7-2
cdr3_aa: ASSLRLPGTDTQY

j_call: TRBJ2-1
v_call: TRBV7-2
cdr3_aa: ASSLARTGNEQF

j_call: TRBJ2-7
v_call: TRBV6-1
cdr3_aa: ASHTGAPSYEQY

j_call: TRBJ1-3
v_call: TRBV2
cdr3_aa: ASSNTGNTIY

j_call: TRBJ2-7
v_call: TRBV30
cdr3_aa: AWTLGAPTYEQY

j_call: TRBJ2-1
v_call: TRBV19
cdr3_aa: ASSNQDRVGNEQF

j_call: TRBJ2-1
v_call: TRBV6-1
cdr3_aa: ASSDPAGTKGGNEQF

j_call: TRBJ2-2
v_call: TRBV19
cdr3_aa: ASSPHQNTGELF

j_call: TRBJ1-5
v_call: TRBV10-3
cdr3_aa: AISELGGSGKPQH

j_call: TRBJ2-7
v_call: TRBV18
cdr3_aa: ASSPMGSTYEQY

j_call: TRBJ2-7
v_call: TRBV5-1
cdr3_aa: ASSPTVRSYEQY

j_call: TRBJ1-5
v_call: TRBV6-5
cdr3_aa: ASSAWGNQPQH

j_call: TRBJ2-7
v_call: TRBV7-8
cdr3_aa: ASSLVGTGVYEQY

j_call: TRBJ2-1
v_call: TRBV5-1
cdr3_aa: ASSSGLTNSYNEQF

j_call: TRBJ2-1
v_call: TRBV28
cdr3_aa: ASSILDEQF

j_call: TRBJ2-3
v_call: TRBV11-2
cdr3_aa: ASSTRDRVSDTQY

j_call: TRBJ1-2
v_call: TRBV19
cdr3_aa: ASSEGDYGYT

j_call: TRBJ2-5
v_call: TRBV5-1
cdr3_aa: ASSLVGERRETQY

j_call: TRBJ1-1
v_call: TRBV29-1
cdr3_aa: SVTGTGGLGGTEAF

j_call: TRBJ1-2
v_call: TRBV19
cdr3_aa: ASSKGGGVKSNYGYT

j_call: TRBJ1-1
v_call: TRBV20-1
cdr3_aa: SAGETGLAF

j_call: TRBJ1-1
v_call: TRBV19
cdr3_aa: ASSPDSAFREAF

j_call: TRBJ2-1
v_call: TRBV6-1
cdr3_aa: ASSGTSALSYNEQF

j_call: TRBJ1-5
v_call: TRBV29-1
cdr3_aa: SGEGPGHQPQH

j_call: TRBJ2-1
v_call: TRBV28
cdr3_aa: ASKAGVLYNEQF

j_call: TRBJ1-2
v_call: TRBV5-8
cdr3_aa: ASSPPDRRSYGYT

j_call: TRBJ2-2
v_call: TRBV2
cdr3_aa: ASSGQNTGELF

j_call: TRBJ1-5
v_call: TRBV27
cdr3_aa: ASSRGGLEGYSNQPQH

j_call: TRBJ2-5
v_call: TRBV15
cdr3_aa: ATSSRYSGIAETQY

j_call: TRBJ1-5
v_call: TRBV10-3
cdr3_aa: AISEDRDNQPQH

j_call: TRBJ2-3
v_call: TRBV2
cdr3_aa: ASSQNGVVGTDTQY

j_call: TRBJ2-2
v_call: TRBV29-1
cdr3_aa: SVISGLTTGELF

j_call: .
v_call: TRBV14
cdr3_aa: ASRREGEQY

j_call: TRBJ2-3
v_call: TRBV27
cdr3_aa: ASSGTLGLVTDTQY

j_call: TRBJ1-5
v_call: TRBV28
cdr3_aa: ASRNVGKGNQPQH

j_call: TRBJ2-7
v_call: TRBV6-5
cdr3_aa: ASQLAVAYEQY

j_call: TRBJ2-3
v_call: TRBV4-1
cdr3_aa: ASSQGLGTDTQY

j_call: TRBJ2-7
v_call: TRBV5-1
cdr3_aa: ASSLAVVAYEQY

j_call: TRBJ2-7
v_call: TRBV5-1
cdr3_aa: ASRTGADFAYEQY

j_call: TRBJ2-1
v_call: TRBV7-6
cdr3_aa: ASTLRTGGRNEQF

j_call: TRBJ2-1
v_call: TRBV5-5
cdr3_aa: ASSLPGTTEESF

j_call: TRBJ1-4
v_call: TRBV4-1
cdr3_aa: ASSQPGTDDEKLF

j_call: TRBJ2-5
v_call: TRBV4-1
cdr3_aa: ASSRGPGETQY

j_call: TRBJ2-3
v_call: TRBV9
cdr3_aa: ASSVGAGDRADTQY

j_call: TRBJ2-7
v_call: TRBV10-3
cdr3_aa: AISGTSGAYEQY